The rows below give T cell receptor beta chains drawn from one sample of a study of cytomegalovirus exposure and HLA in healthy donors. Using immunoSEQ multiplex PCR, the repertoire was profiled, and TCRdb retains in-frame clones only, with some absent. The sample is made up of over 75,000 clones, and the top ten hold more than 5.5% of it. Sequencing was done on a sample of PBMCs. The receptors shown here come from a girl aged 5-17 years in good health and CMV-seropositive. The CDR3 runs from the conserved cysteine through the conserved F or W.

j_call,cdr3_length,v_call,cdr3_aa
TRBJ2-5,14,TRBV10-3,CAIRASGEQETQYF
TRBJ2-6,19,TRBV28,CASSSPDRASISGANVLTF
TRBJ2-5,14,TRBV9,CASSARTTQETQYF
TRBJ1-1,15,TRBV7-6,CASSSGQGLNTEAFF
TRBJ1-6,11,TRBV6-1,CASRVGGPLHF
TRBJ2-5,15,TRBV7-8,CASSLAPGQGETQYF
TRBJ2-5,15,TRBV5-1,CATSSTGEDWETQYF
TRBJ1-5,15,TRBV6-6,CASKPGQFNNQPQHF
TRBJ2-5,16,TRBV10-3,CAISESGGGGSETQYF
TRBJ2-3,13,TRBV4-3,CASSQKGRDTQYF
TRBJ2-5,12,TRBV30,CAWNVLQGIQYF
TRBJ1-2,15,TRBV4-3,CASSHVRGSFYGYTF
TRBJ1-5,14,TRBV7-4,CASSLEGPNQPQHF
TRBJ1-3,17,TRBV29-1,CSVDGGDFPGPGNTIYF
TRBJ1-5,13,TRBV19,CATADRENQPQHF
TRBJ1-3,17,TRBV15,CATSRTNRGSSGNTIYF
TRBJ1-2,15,TRBV5-6,CASSLWDRQGMGYTF
TRBJ1-2,13,TRBV6-1,CASSEMAVYGYTF
TRBJ2-5,18,TRBV5-4,CASSEGQDWKRGKETQYF
TRBJ1-6,17,TRBV28,CASSPRTASSYNSPLHF